A selection of T cell receptor beta chains follows, all from one sample in a study of multiple sclerosis patients with progressive multifocal leukoencephalopathy. Sequencing was performed with immunoSEQ multiplex PCR; in TCRdb, only in-frame clones are kept and a portion is missing. The table includes 25,000 to 30,000 clones, about 88% detected once. The sample taken for sequencing was PBMCs. The receptors derive from a human donor with multiple sclerosis. CDR3s leave out the opening cysteine and the closing phenylalanine or tryptophan. The D gene is left open where the match is weak. Rows may omit the clone size; those that give it use once, few, many or a size class.

j_call: TRBJ1-1; d_call: TRBD1; v_call: TRBV28; clone_size: once; cdr3_aa: ASRPPGGSFNTEAF
j_call: TRBJ1-1; d_call: NA; v_call: TRBV20-1; clone_size: NA; cdr3_aa: SAREGPSAF
j_call: TRBJ1-5; d_call: NA; v_call: TRBV28; clone_size: NA; cdr3_aa: ASRGLSNQPQH
j_call: TRBJ2-3; d_call: NA; v_call: TRBV9; clone_size: NA; cdr3_aa: ASSVGGMGTDTQY
j_call: TRBJ2-1; d_call: NA; v_call: TRBV6-4; clone_size: NA; cdr3_aa: ASSVQGGYNEQF
j_call: TRBJ1-2; d_call: NA; v_call: TRBV5-1; clone_size: NA; cdr3_aa: ASSLSRGASYGYT
j_call: TRBJ1-3; d_call: NA; v_call: TRBV5-1; clone_size: NA; cdr3_aa: ASSTDTGGNTIY
j_call: TRBJ1-1; d_call: NA; v_call: TRBV7-9; clone_size: once; cdr3_aa: ASSPWTARGTEAF
j_call: TRBJ1-6; d_call: NA; v_call: TRBV6-5; clone_size: NA; cdr3_aa: ASSYSRTGNSPLH
j_call: TRBJ1-4; d_call: TRBD1; v_call: TRBV7-9; clone_size: NA; cdr3_aa: ASSLAGQGVGEKLF
j_call: TRBJ2-7; d_call: TRBD1; v_call: TRBV7-2; clone_size: NA; cdr3_aa: ASSLGQGREQY
j_call: TRBJ2-7; d_call: NA; v_call: TRBV5-5; clone_size: NA; cdr3_aa: ASSLGRHSSYEQY